The entry below gives a single T cell receptor (beta chain) sequence along with its context. Which antigen it targets is not known. No much larger clone is present one base from it, and per-base qualities are unavailable. The data were taken from a study of OX40 agonist ivuxolimab in advanced cancers. In the study overall: Ivuxolimab was a fully human IgG2 agonistic monoclonal antibody targeting the costimulatory receptor OX40 (CD134). Intravenous ivuxolimab was administered to patients every 2 weeks at six dose levels: 0.01, 0.1, 0.3, 1.5, 3 and 10 mg/kg. Of the approximately 53 patients in dose escalation, about 20 had hepatocellular carcinoma, approximately 15 had melanoma, 9 had renal cell carcinoma and 9 had head and neck cancer. In the dose-escalation cohort, approximately 82% of patients were male, and the mean age was 60 years with a range of roughly 23 to 79. Patients were allowed to have had prior anti-PD-1, anti-PD-L1 or anti-CTLA-4 therapy, and around 41% of the dose-escalation patients had previously received checkpoint inhibitors. Three dose-escalation patients achieved partial responses, one with hepatocellular carcinoma and two with cutaneous melanoma. Peripheral TCRbeta sequencing aimed to test whether ivuxolimab altered TCR sequence diversity and caused clonal T-cell expansion. The paper describes the monotherapy dose-escalation part (N = 52 patients) of the phase I trial of ivuxolimab. The paper's findings and limits, for the study overall: On average, CD8+ T cells showed more expanded clones than CD4+ T cells after ivuxolimab. Antigen specificity was not determined for the clonally expanded peripheral T cells. At doses of 0.1 to 3.0 mg/kg, clonal expansion of both CD4+ and CD8+ T cells in blood was seen between baseline and week 6. Low levels of normalized T-cell clonal expansion were also seen in some nonresponding patients. In the 0.1-3.0 mg/kg groups, partial responders had among the lowest normalized peripheral clonal expansion, particularly in CD8+ T cells.

To sequence the TCRbeta CDR3 region, genomic DNA was isolated from the sorted cells. TCRbeta CDR3 regions were sequenced using the immunoSEQ Assay. TCRdb stores this immuneACCESS table with in-frame sequences only. Part of the clones is absent; in the studies checked, under half of the shortfall reflects unresolved V genes, and no reason is known for the rest. The sample table lists 80,000 to 100,000 clones, roughly nine tenths of them with a count of one. The top ten hold around 0.82% of the sample. Patients with autoimmune disease history or receiving systemic immunosuppression were excluded from the trial. Peripheral blood for TCR sequencing was drawn from every dose cohort at baseline, at cycle 4 day 1 and at cycle 7 day 1. The samples were drawn from a first-in-human, open-label, multicenter phase I dose-escalation trial of ivuxolimab. Adults with locally advanced or metastatic melanoma, renal cell, hepatocellular, or head and neck squamous cell carcinoma were enrolled in the trial. CD4+ and CD8+ T cells were sorted separately from peripheral blood before TCR sequencing.

The CDR3 goes from the cysteine to the phenylalanine over 17 residues. The retained sequence is limited to the CDR3, 51 bases, with the frame set at the first base. CDR1 SGHTA and CDR2 FQGNSA are derived from the germline V gene. Relative to germline, V is missing 5 bases and J is missing 5 bases, with 10 bases of the junction outside any gene match. The chain couples TRBV7-2 to TRBJ2-5; 14 central bases correspond to TRBD2. Source: CD4+ or CD8+ T cells sorted from blood, taken in a trial of the OX40 agonist ivuxolimab. The receptor was isolated from an adult with an advanced solid tumor such as melanoma, head and neck, liver or kidney cancer. The sequenced DNA is TGTGCCAGCAGCCGCCGGACTAGCGGGAGGACGGATGAGACCCAGTACTTC. Its protein reads: CASSRRTSGRTDETQYF.